This is a list of T cell receptor beta chains from one sample in a study of T cell responses to AZD1222 COVID-19 vaccine. Clones were sequenced by immunoSEQ multiplex PCR, and TCRdb holds only the in-frame ones, with some missing. The data hold approximately 83,000 clones, with about nine tenths observed a single time. Sequenced here: peripheral blood, sampled on day 0 of MenACWY control vaccination. The receptors shown here come from an adult in good health. Both conserved end residues are part of each CDR3. A D gene is named only where the DNA matches it firmly. Clone size appears in some rows only: once, few, many, or a class for an expanded clone.

>TRBV18|-|-|TRBJ1-1
CASFAGRPAENTEAFF
TGTGCCAGCTTTGCCGGTCGGCCCGCGGAGAACACTGAAGCTTTCTTT
>TRBV6-5|-|TRBD1|TRBJ1-2
CASSYRQGITNYGYTF
TGTGCCAGCAGTTACCGACAGGGGATTACTAACTATGGCTACACCTTC
>TRBV2|-|-|TRBJ1-4
CASSEWGSTNEKLFF
TGTGCCAGCAGTGAGTGGGGGTCAACTAATGAAAAACTGTTTTTT
>TRBV29-1|-|-|TRBJ2-3
CSVEESAFGYF
TGCAGCGTTGAAGAATCCGCCTTCGGGTATTTT
>TRBV10-3|-|TRBD1|TRBJ1-6
CATSADRGNSPLHF
TGTGCCACTTCCGCGGACAGGGGGAATTCACCCCTCCACTTT
>TRBV5-1|once|-|TRBJ1-4
CASSLDSVSPGKLFF
TGCGCCAGCAGCTTGGATTCCGTATCCCCCGGAAAACTGTTTTTT
>TRBV24-1|-|-|TRBJ2-3
CATSSPSTDTQYF
TGTGCCACCAGTAGCCCCAGCACAGATACGCAGTATTTT
>TRBV11-2|-|-|TRBJ2-7
CASSLGASSYEQYF
TGTGCCAGCTCTCTGGGGGCGAGCTCCTACGAGCAGTACTTC
>TRBV7-9|-|-|TRBJ2-2
CASDGFPANTGELFF
TGTGCCAGCGACGGGTTCCCCGCGAACACCGGGGAGCTGTTTTTT
>TRBV7-7|-|-|TRBJ1-6
CASSLGLGDNSPLHF
TGTGCTAGCAGCTTAGGACTGGGGGATAATTCACCCCTCCACTTT
>TRBV6-5|-|TRBD2|TRBJ2-7
CASRGTSGVLYEQYF
TGTGCCAGCAGAGGGACTAGCGGGGTTTTATACGAGCAGTACTTC
>TRBV6-5|-|-|TRBJ1-2
CASSLTALDGYTF
TGTGCCAGCAGCTTGACGGCCCTGGATGGCTACACCTTC